Reported below is one T cell receptor (beta chain). No antigen is known for it. Profiled with immunoSEQ multiplex PCR; TCRdb holds only in-frame clones, not every one. The data contain around 46,000 clones, roughly four fifths of them seen just once; the ten biggest clones take up 13%. This record comes from a study of PD-L1 blockade in urothelial cancer. At the level of the study: Patients' prior chemotherapy regimens numbered 0 to 3. A median roughly 140,000 T cells were found in blood samples. Blood analyses occurred 3 weeks (second dose) and 6 weeks post treatment start. The study's findings and limits: Durable benefit was linked to greater 3-week expansion of tumor-associated blood clones.

The CDR3 has 17 residues. Sample time point: peripheral blood 6 weeks after treatment start. This specimen consisted of PBMCs, obtained around atezolizumab (anti-PD-L1) treatment. The rearrangement links TRBV21-1 to TRBJ2-1; the table's D call, TRBD2, has no DNA check behind it. TRBV21-1 is given as a pseudogene. The receptor was isolated from a man aged 60 to 69 with urothelial cancer. The CDR3 reads CASSPLFGPSGSDEQFF. The CDR3 region has the DNA TGTGCCAGCAGCCCACTTTTCGGGCCTAGCGGGAGTGATGAGCAGTTCTTC.